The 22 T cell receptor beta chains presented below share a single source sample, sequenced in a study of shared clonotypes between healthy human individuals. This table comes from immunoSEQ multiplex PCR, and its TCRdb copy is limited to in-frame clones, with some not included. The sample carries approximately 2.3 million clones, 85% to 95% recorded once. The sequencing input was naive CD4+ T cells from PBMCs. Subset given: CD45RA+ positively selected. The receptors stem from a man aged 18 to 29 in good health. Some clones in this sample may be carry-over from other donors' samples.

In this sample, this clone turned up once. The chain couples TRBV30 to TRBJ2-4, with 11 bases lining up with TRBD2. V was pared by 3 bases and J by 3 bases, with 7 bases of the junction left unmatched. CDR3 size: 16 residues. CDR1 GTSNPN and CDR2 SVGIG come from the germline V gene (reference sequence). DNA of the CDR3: TGTGCCTGGAGGCTAGCGGGAGGCCCGGACAAAAACATTCAGTACTTC. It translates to CAWRLAGGPDKNIQYF.

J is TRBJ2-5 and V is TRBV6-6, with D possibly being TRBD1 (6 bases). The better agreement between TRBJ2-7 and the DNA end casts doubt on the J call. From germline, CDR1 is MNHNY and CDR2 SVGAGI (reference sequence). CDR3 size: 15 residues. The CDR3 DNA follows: TGTGCCAGCAGTGGCCCGGGACAAAGCTCCTACGAGCAGTACTTC. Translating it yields CASSGPGQSSYEQYF.

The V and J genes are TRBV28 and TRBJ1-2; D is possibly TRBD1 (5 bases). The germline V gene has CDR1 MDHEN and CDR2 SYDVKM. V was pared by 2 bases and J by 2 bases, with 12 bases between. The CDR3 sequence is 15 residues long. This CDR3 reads CASSLLAEGNYGYTF. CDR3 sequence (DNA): TGTGCCAGCAGTTTACTCGCGGAGGGGAACTATGGCTACACCTTC.

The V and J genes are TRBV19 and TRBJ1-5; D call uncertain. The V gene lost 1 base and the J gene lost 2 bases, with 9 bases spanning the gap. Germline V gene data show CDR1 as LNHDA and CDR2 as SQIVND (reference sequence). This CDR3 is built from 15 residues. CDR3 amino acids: CASSIVWARNQPQHF. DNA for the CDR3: TGTGCCAGTAGTATAGTTTGGGCACGCAATCAGCCCCAGCATTTT.

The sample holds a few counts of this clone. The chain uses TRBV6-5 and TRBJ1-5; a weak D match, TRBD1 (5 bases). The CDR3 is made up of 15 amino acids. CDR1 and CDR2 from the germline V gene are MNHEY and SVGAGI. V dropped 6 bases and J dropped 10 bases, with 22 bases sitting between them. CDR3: CASRRTSRDGGPQHF. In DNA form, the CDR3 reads TGTGCCAGCAGGAGGACTAGTAGGGACGGCGGCCCCCAGCATTTT.

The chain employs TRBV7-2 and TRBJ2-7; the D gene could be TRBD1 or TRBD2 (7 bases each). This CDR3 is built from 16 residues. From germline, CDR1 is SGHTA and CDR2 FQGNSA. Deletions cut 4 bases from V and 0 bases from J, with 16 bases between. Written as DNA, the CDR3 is TGTGCCAGCAGCTCGTTGCAGGGGGACTACTCCTACGAGCAGTACTTC. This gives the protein CASSSLQGDYSYEQYF.

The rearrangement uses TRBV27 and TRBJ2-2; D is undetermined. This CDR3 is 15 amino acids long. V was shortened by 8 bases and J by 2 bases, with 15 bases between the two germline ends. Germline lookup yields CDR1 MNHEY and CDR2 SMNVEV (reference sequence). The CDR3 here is CASSVALINTGELFF. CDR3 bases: TGTGCCAGCTCCGTGGCCCTAATCAACACCGGGGAGCTGTTTTTT.

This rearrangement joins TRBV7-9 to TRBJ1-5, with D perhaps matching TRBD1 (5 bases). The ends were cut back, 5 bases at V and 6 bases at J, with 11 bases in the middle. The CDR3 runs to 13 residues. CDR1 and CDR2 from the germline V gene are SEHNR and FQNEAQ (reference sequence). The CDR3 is CASSPGGSQPQHF. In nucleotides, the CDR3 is TGTGCCAGCAGCCCCGGGGGAAGTCAGCCCCAGCATTTT. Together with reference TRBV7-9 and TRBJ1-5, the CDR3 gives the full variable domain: DTGVSQNPRHKITKRGQNVTFRCDPISEHNRLYWYRQTLGQGPEFLTYFQNEAQLEKSRLLSDRFSAERPKGSFSTLEIQRTEQGDSAMYLCASSPGGSQPQHFGDGTRLSIL.

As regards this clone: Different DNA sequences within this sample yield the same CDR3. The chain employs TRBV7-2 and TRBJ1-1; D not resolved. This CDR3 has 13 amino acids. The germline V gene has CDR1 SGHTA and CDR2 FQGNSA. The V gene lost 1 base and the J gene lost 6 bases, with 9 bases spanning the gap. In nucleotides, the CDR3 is TGTGCCAGCAGCTTAGGGCGTCGGGCTGAAGCTTTCTTT. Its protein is CASSLGRRAEAFF.

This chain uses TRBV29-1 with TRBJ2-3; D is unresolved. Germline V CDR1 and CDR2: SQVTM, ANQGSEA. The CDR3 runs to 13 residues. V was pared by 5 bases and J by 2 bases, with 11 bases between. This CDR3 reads CSVLGRYTDTQYF. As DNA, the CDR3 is TGCAGCGTTTTGGGTCGATACACAGATACGCAGTATTTT.

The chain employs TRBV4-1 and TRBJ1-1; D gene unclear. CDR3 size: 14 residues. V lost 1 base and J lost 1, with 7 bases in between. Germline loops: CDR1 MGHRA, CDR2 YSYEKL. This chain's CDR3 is CASSQVPSNTEAFF. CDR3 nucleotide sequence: TGCGCCAGCAGCCAAGTCCCGTCGAACACTGAAGCTTTCTTT.

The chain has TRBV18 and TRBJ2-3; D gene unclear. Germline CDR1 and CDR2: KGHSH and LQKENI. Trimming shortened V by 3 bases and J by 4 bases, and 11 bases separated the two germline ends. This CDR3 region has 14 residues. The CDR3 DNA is TGTGCCAGCTCACCGGCGAGGTCCGCAGATACGCAGTATTTT. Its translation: CASSPARSADTQYF. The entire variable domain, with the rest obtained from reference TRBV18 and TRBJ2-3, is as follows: NAGVMQNPRHLVRRRGQEARLRCSPMKGHSHVYWYRQLPEEGLKFMVYLQKENIIDESGMPKERFSAEFPKEGPSILRIQQVVRGDSAAYFCASSPARSADTQYFGPGTRLTVL.

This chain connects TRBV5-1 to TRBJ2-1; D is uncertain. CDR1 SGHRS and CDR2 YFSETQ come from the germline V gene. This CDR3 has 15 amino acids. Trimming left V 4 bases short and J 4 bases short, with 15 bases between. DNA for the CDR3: TGCGCCAGCAGCCTAAACCGTCCCGAGTACAATGAGCAGTTCTTC. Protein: CASSLNRPEYNEQFF.

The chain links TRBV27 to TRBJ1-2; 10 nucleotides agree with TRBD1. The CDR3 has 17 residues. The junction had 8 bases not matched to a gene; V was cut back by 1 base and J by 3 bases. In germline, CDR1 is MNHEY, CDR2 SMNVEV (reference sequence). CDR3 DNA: TGTGCCAGCAGTTTATGGCCGCCGGACAGGGGGGACTATGGCTACACCTTC. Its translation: CASSLWPPDRGDYGYTF.

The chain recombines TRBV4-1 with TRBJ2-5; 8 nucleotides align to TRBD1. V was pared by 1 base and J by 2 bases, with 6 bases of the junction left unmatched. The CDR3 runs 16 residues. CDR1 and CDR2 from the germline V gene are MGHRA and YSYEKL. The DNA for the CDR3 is TGCGCCAGCAGCCAAGGGAGGACAGGGAGGCAAGAGACCCAGTACTTC. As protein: CASSQGRTGRQETQYF.

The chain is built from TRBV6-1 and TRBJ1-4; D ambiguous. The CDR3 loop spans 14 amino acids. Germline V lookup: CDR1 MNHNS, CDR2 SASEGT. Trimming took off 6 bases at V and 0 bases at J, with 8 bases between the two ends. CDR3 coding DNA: TGTGCCAGCAGAGAACAAGCAACTAATGAAAAACTGTTTTTT. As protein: CASREQATNEKLFF.

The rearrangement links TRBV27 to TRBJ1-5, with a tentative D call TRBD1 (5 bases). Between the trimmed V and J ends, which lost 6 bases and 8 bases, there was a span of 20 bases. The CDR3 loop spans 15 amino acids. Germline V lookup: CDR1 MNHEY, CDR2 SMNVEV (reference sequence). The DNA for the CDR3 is TGTGCCAGCAGGGGGGGGACCTCGCGTGGGGAGCCCCAGCATTTT. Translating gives CASRGGTSRGEPQHF.

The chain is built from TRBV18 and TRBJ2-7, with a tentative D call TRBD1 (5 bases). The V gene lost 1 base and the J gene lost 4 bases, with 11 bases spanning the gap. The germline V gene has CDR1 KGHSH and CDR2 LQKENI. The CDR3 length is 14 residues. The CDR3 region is CASSPRARAYEQYF. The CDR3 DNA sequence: TGTGCCAGCTCACCACGCGCCAGGGCGTACGAGCAGTACTTC.

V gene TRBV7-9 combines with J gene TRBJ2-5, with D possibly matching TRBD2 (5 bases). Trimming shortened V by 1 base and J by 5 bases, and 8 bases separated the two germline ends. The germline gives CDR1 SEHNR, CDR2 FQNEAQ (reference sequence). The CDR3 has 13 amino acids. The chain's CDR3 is CASSLVTGETQYF. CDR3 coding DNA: TGTGCCAGCAGCTTAGTGACGGGGGAGACCCAGTACTTC. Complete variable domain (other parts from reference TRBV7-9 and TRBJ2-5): DTGVSQNPRHKITKRGQNVTFRCDPISEHNRLYWYRQTLGQGPEFLTYFQNEAQLEKSRLLSDRFSAERPKGSFSTLEIQRTEQGDSAMYLCASSLVTGETQYFGPGTRLLVL.

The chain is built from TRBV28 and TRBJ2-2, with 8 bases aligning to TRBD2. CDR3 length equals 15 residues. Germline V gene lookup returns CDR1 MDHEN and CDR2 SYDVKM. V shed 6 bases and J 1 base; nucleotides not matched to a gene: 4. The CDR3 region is CASSTSGQNTGELFF. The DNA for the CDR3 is TGTGCCAGCAGCACTAGCGGACAGAACACCGGGGAGCTGTTTTTT. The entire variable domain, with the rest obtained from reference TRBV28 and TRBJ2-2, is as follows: DVKVTQSSRYLVKRTGEKVFLECVQDMDHENMFWYRQDPGLGLRLIYFSYDVKMKEKGDIPEGYSVSREKKERFSLILESASTNQTSMYLCASSTSGQNTGELFFGEGSRLTVL.

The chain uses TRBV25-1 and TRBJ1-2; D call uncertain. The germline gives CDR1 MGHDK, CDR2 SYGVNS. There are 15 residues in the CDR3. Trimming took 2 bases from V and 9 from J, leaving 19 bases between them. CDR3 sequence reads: CASSETGRRRISYTF. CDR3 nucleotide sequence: TGTGCCAGCAGTGAAACTGGACGGAGAAGGATAAGCTACACCTTC.

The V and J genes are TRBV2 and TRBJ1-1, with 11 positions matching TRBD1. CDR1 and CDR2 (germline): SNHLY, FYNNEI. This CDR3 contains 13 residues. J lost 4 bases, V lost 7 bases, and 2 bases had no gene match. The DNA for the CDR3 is TGTGCCAGCATCGGGACAGGGGGCACTGAAGCTTTCTTT. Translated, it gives CASIGTGGTEAFF.